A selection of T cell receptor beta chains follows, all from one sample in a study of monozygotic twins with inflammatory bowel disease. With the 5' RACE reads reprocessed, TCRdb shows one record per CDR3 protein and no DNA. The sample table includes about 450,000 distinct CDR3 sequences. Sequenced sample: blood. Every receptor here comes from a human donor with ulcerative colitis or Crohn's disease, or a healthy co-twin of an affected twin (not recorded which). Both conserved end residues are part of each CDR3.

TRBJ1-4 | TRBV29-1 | CSVLNNEKLFF
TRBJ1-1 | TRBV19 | CASNSGANTEAFF
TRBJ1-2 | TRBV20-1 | CSARQNYGYTF
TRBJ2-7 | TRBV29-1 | CSVGERLAEHYEQYF
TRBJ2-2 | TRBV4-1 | CASSQDTGTVNTGELFF
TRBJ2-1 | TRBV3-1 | CASSHRTSGGQGEQFF
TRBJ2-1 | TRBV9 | CASSPLLDGTYNEQFF
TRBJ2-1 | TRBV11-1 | CASSLFFAGLAGVAQFF
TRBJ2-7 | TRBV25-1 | CASSDGQGMSGAREQYF
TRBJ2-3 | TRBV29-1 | CSSRQGSVDTQYF
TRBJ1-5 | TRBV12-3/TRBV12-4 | CASSFWNQPQHF
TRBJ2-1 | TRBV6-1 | CASSETGGNEQFF
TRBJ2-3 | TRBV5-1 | CASRPSITDTQYF